The entry below gives a single T cell receptor beta chain sequence along with its context. This receptor's antigen is unknown. Base qualities are missing; no much larger clone stands one base away. The sample is drawn from a study of T cells after yellow fever vaccination (dated by TCRdb to between 2018 and 2020). For the study in its entirety: Libraries from fractions with low cell numbers were prepared with the SMART-Seq v4 Ultra Low Input RNA kit. Bulk TCR alpha and beta repertoires were sequenced longitudinally to track T-cell clones before and after primary and booster YFV17D yellow fever vaccination. The cohort comprised two healthy male donors, one aged 18 to 29 and one aged 30 to 39 years. Blood was collected at multiple timepoints before and after primary and secondary immunization, and bulk PBMC replicates and cell subsets were isolated.

TCRdb records Illumina NovaSeq 6000 as the sequencer. TCR cDNA was made using 5'RACE template switching, a step that added a universal primer site and unique molecular identifiers. Priming for cDNA synthesis came from both the TCR alpha and TCR beta constant segments. Two PCR steps were used to amplify libraries, with sample barcodes and sequencing adapters being added in the second step. Libraries were sequenced on Illumina HiSeq 2500 (2x100 bp) or NovaSeq (2x150 bp). Processing in the source paper ran as follows. MIGEC handled demultiplexing of reads and collapsing into UMI consensus sequences, while MiXCR performed V(D)J alignment. Clonotypes responding to the vaccine were identified with edgeR on replicate PBMC samples, with the criteria of FDR below 0.01 and a log2 fold change above 5 up to day 15. Each bulk clonotype was labeled CD4 or CD8 based on which sequenced repertoire, CD4 or CD8, contained the clonotype at higher abundance. In TCRdb, the public reads were trimmed at Q25 with fastp and aligned with MiXCR, with productive beta chains retained. For every CDR3 protein sequence, its rows merge into one entry that carries the most common genes and DNA. Here the V and J calls rest on TCRdb's processing, not on the authors' analysis. The sample has 150,000 to 200,000 distinct CDR3 sequences on record, about a tenth of them singletons. Around 35% of the sample belongs to the ten largest clones.

The treatment or condition label for this specimen denotes: live attenuated yellow fever vaccine strain. PBMCs were isolated from peripheral blood using a standard Ficoll-Paque protocol. CD4 and CD8 T-cell fractions were isolated with Dynabeads CD4 and CD8 positive selection kits. RNA was extracted with TriZol from bulk PBMCs, CD4 and CD8 fractions, and dextramer-positive and dextramer-negative fractions. The CDR3 runs 13 residues from the cysteine to the phenylalanine. The only DNA kept is the CDR3, 39 bases in frame from the first base. V loses 5 bases of germline sequence and J loses 4 bases, and the interval between the two ends is 9 bases. General conclusions and limits of the study: A small share of clonotypes was detected in both CD4 and CD8 compartments, with the overlap likely arising from convergent recombination. Compared with the primary T-cell response, the secondary T-cell response was faster but weaker, reaching its peak on day 5 rather than on day 15. Computational filtering was required because FACS-sorted repertoires could contain abundant contaminating clonotypes from the bulk population. After the booster, most clones that had expanded after primary vaccination were detected again (almost 97% of CD4 and around nine tenths of CD8), suggesting broad maintenance of memory. Because only a couple of donors were included in the study, the extent to which the findings can be generalized is limited.

The sequenced sample was CD8+ T cells sorted from PBMCs, obtained 45 days after the yellow fever booster vaccination. Recombination joined TRBV12-3 or TRBV12-4 with TRBJ1-5, with a weak D call of TRBD1 (6 bases match). The TCR comes from a man aged 18 to 29 who received the YFV17D yellow fever vaccine. The CDR3 here reads CASSDRPNQPQHF. Here is the DNA: TGTGCCAGCAGTGACAGGCCGAATCAGCCCCAGCATTTT.